The rows below give T cell receptor beta chains drawn from one sample of a study of OX40 agonist ivuxolimab in advanced cancers. Profiled with immunoSEQ multiplex PCR; TCRdb holds only in-frame clones, not every one. The repertoire includes under 80,000 clones, about four fifths of them detected once, and 5% sits in the top ten. Specimen: CD4+ or CD8+ T cells sorted from blood, collected in a trial of the OX40 agonist ivuxolimab. These receptors originate from an adult with an advanced solid tumor such as melanoma, head and neck, liver or kidney cancer. CDR3s include the opening cysteine and the closing phenylalanine or tryptophan. The D gene is left open where the match is weak. Part of the rows lack a size; the others show once, few, many or a class for expanded clones.

V gene	D gene	clone size	J gene	CDR3 protein	CDR3 DNA
TRBV19	TRBD1	NA	TRBJ1-2	CASSPRDRESGYTF	TGTGCCAGTAGTCCACGGGACAGGGAGAGTGGCTACACCTTC
TRBV5-1	NA	NA	TRBJ2-5	CASSQTVQETQYF	TGCGCCAGCAGCCAGACAGTACAAGAGACCCAGTACTTC
TRBV5-4	NA	NA	TRBJ1-1	CASSLEVASTEAFF	TGTGCCAGCAGCTTGGAGGTAGCGAGCACTGAAGCTTTCTTT
TRBV6-5	NA	NA	TRBJ2-7	CASSRESVYEQYF	TGTGCCAGCAGTCGGGAATCGGTATACGAGCAGTACTTC
TRBV5-4	TRBD1	few	TRBJ2-7	CASSGGPGGRAYEQYF	TGTGCCAGCAGCGGGGGTCCAGGGGGCCGCGCCTACGAGCAGTACTTC
TRBV9	TRBD1	NA	TRBJ1-1	CASSVEGPGGTEAFF	TGTGCCAGCAGCGTAGAGGGGCCAGGGGGCACTGAAGCTTTCTTT
TRBV9	NA	NA	TRBJ2-1	CASSPGGPAAAEQFF	TGTGCCAGCAGCCCTGGGGGCCCAGCGGCTGCTGAGCAGTTCTTC
TRBV7-2	NA	NA	TRBJ2-3	CASSLEAEVTQYF	TGTGCCAGCAGCTTAGAGGCAGAAGTCACGCAGTATTTT
TRBV7-2	TRBD2	NA	TRBJ2-5	CASSLRLAGRETQYF	TGTGCCAGCAGCTTAAGACTAGCGGGGAGGGAGACCCAGTACTTC
TRBV9	NA	NA	TRBJ2-3	CASSGSVGTDTQYF	TGTGCCAGCAGCGGTTCCGTTGGCACAGATACGCAGTATTTT
TRBV6-5	TRBD1	NA	TRBJ2-7	CASSYSGTAGRWEQYF	TGTGCCAGCAGTTACTCTGGGACAGCCGGAAGGTGGGAGCAGTACTTC
TRBV5-6	NA	NA	TRBJ2-5	CASSLGRGQETQYF	TGTGCCAGCAGCTTGGGGAGGGGCCAAGAGACCCAGTACTTC
TRBV5-1	NA	once	TRBJ1-4	CASSSQGSEKLFF	TGCGCCAGCAGCTCCCAGGGAAGCGAAAAACTGTTTTTT
TRBV7-9	NA	NA	TRBJ2-1	CASSLGGLGQFF	TGTGCCAGCAGCTTAGGGGGCCTTGGGCAGTTCTTC
TRBV5-1	TRBD2	NA	TRBJ2-1	CASSLSTGGRIFEQFF	TGCGCCAGCAGCTTGTCGACGGGCGGGAGAATATTTGAGCAGTTCTTC
TRBV6-5	NA	NA	TRBJ1-4	CASSSQGLPGSEKLFF	TGTGCCAGCAGTTCACAAGGGCTCCCGGGTAGTGAAAAACTGTTTTTT
TRBV28	NA	NA	TRBJ2-3	CASSSYYTQYF	TGTGCCAGCAGTTCCTATTATACGCAGTATTTT
TRBV7-2	NA	NA	TRBJ1-1	CASSQANDRRPEAFF	TGTGCCAGCAGCCAAGCTAACGACAGGAGGCCTGAAGCTTTCTTT
TRBV28	TRBD2	NA	TRBJ2-7	CASTTRAGAAYEQYF	TGTGCCAGCACCACTCGGGCGGGAGCGGCCTACGAGCAGTACTTC
TRBV7-3	NA	NA	TRBJ2-3	CASSITSTDTQYF	TGTGCCAGCAGCATAACTAGCACAGATACGCAGTATTTT
TRBV20-1	NA	NA	TRBJ1-1	CSAMGDTEAFF	TGCAGTGCTATGGGGGACACTGAAGCTTTCTTT
TRBV5-1	NA	NA	TRBJ2-2	CASSDLSGNGELFF	TGCGCCAGCAGCGATCTTTCGGGGAACGGGGAGCTGTTTTTT
TRBV10-3	TRBD2	NA	TRBJ2-2	CAISAERGQTGELFF	TGTGCCATCAGTGCCGAGCGGGGTCAGACCGGGGAGCTGTTTTTT
TRBV2	TRBD1	NA	TRBJ2-7	CASAWTGEFYEQYF	TGTGCCAGCGCCTGGACAGGGGAATTCTACGAGCAGTACTTC
TRBV6-6	NA	NA	TRBJ1-1	CASSYPEPPRGDFF	TGTGCCAGCAGTTACCCCGAGCCCCCCCGCGGGGATTTCTTT
TRBV5-1	NA	NA	TRBJ2-7	CASSLTGAPLGDEQYF	TGCGCCAGCAGCTTGACAGGAGCCCCATTAGGCGACGAGCAGTACTTC
TRBV28	TRBD1	once	TRBJ2-7	CASSSNGQGWSYEQYF	TGTGCCAGCAGTTCAAATGGACAGGGGTGGTCCTACGAGCAGTACTTC
TRBV5-4	TRBD1	NA	TRBJ1-2	CASSLGGSTGANYGYTF	TGTGCCAGCAGCTTGGGGGGGTCAACAGGGGCTAACTATGGCTACACCTTC
TRBV5-1	NA	NA	TRBJ2-3	CASSFGTSTSTDTQYF	TGCGCCAGCAGCTTTGGTACTAGCACTAGCACAGATACGCAGTATTTT